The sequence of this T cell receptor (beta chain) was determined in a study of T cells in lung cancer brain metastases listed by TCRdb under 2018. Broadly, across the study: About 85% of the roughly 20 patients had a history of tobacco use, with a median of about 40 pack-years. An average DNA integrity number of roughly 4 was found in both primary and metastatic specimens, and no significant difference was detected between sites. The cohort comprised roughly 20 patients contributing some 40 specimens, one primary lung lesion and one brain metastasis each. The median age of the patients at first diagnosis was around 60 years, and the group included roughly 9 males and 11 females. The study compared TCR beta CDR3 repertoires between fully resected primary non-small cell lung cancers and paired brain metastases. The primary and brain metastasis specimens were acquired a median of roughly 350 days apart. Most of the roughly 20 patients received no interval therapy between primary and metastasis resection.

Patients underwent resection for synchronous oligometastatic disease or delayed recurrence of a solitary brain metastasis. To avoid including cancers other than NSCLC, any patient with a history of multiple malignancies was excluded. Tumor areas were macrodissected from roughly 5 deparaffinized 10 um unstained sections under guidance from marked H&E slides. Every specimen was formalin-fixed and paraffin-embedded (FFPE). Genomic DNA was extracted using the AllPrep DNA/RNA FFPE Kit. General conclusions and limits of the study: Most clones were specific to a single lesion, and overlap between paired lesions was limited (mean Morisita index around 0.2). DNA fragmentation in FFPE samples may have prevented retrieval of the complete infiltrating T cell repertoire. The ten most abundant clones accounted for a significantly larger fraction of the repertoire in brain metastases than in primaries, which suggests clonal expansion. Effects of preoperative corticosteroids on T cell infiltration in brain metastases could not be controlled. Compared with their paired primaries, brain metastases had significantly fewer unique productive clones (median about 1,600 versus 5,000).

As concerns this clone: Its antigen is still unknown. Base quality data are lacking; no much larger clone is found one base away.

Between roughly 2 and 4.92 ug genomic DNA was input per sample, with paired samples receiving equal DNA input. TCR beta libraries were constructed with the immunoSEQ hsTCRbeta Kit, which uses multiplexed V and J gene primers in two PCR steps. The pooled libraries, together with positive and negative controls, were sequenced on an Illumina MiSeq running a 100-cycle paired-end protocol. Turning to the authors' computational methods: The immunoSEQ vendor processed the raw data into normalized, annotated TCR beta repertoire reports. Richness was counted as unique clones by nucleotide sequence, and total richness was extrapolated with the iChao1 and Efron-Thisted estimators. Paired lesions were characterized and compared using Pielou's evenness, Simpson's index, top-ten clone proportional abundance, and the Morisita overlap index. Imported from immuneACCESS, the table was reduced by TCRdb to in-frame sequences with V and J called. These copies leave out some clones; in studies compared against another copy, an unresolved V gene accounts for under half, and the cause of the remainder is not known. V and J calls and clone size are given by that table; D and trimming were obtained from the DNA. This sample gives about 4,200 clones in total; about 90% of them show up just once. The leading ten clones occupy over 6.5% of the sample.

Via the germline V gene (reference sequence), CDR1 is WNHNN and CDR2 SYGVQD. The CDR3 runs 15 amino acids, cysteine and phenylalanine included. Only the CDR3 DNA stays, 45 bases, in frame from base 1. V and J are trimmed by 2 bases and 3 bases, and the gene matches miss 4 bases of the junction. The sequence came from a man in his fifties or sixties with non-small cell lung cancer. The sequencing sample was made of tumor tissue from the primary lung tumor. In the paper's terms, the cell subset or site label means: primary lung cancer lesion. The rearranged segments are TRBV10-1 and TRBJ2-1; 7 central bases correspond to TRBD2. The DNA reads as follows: TGCGCCAGCAGTGAGGCACAGCGGGGCTACAATGAGCAGTTCTTC. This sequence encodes CASSEAQRGYNEQFF.